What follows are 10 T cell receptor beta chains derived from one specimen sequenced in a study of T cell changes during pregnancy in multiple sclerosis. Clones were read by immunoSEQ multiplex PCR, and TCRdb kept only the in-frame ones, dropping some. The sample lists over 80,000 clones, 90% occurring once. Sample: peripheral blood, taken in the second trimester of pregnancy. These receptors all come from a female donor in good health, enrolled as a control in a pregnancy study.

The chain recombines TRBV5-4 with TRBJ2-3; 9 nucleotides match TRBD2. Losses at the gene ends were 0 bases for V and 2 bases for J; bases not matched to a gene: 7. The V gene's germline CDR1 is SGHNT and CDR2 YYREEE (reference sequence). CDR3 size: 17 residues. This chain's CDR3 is CASSLGLAGVNTDTQYF. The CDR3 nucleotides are TGTGCCAGCAGCTTGGGGTTAGCGGGGGTTAACACAGATACGCAGTATTTT.

This chain's CDR3 is CASSPDSYGYTF. CDR3 nucleotide sequence: TGTGCCAGCAGCCCCGACAGTTATGGCTACACCTTC. This chain connects TRBV5-4 to TRBJ1-2, with D possibly being TRBD1 (5 bases). The CDR3 is 12 residues long. Germline assignment: CDR1 SGHNT and CDR2 YYREEE (reference sequence). V was clipped by 4 bases and J by 5 bases, with 9 bases between them.

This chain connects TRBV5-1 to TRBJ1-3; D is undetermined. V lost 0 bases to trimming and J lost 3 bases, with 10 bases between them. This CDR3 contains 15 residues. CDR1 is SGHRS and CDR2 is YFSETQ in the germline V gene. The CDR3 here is CASSLAWSDGNTIYF. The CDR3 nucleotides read TGCGCCAGCAGCTTGGCATGGTCAGATGGAAACACCATATATTTT.

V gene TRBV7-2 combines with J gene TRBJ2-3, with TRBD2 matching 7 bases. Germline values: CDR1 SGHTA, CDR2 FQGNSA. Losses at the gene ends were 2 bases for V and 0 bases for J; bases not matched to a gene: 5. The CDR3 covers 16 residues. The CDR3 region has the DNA TGTGCCAGCAGCTTATTGGGGGGGTCGAGCACAGATACGCAGTATTTT. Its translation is CASSLLGGSSTDTQYF. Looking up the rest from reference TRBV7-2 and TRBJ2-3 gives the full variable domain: GAGVSQSPSNKVTEKGKDVELRCDPISGHTALYWYRQSLGQGLEFLIYFQGNSAPDKSGLPSDRFSAERTGGSVSTLTIQRTQQEDSAVYLCASSLLGGSSTDTQYFGPGTRLTVL.

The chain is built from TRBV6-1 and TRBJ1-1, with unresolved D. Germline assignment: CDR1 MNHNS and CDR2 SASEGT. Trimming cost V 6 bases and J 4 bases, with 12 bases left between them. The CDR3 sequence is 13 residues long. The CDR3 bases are TGTGCCAGCAGGGAGTTAATTACCACTGAAGCTTTCTTT. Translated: CASRELITTEAFF.

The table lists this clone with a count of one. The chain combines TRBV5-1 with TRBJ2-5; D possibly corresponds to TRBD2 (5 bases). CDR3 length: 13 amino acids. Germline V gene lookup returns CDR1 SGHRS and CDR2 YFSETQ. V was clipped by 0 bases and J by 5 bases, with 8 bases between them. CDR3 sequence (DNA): TGCGCCAGCAGCTTGGCTAGCAGGGAGACCCAGTACTTC. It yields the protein CASSLASRETQYF.

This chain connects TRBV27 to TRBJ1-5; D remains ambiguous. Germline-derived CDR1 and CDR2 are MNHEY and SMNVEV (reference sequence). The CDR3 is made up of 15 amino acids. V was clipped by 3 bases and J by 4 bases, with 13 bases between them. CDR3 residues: CASSLVALGNQPQHF. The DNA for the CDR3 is TGTGCCAGCAGTTTGGTAGCCCTCGGGAATCAGCCCCAGCATTTT.

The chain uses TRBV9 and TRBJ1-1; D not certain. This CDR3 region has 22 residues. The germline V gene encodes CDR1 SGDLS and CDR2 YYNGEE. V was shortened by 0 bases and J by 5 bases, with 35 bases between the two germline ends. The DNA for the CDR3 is TGTGCCAGCAGCGTAGCTCGCCTTTCAACCGAAGGCAAAATCGAGGAACTTACTGAAGCTTTCTTT. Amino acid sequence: CASSVARLSTEGKIEELTEAFF.

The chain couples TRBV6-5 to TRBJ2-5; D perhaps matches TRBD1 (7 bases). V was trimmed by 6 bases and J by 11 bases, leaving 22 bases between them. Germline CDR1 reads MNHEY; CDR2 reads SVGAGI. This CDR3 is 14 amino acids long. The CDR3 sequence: CASRSGTATGEQYF. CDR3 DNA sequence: TGTGCCAGCAGATCCGGGACAGCCACGGGGGAGCAGTACTTC.

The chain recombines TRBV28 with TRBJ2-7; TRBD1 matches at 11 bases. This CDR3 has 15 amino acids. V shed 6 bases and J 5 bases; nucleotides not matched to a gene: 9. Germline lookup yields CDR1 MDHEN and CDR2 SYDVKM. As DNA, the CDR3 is TGTGCCAGCAGGCAGGCCGGGACAGGGGGGGACGAGCAGTACTTC. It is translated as CASRQAGTGGDEQYF. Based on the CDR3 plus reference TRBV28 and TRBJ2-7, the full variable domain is DVKVTQSSRYLVKRTGEKVFLECVQDMDHENMFWYRQDPGLGLRLIYFSYDVKMKEKGDIPEGYSVSREKKERFSLILESASTNQTSMYLCASRQAGTGGDEQYFGPGTRLTVT.